One sample yielded the 5 T cell receptor beta chains listed below, sequenced in a study of regulatory T cells in long-lasting Graves disease. Construction of TCR beta libraries relied on iRepertoire HTBI primers and on Arm-PCR targeting CDR3 regions. TCRdb analysed the multiplex PCR reads with MiXCR anew, one entry per CDR3 protein. Of hundreds of thousands of distinct CDR3 sequences listed, approximately 15% are singletons. This sample's time point: newly diagnosed GD, antithyroid drugs for less than 3 months. PBMCs were the source of the RNA used for TCR sequencing. This sample was shared with a second study, whose subject was T cells in Graves' hyperthyroidism and ophthalmopathy.

This material consisted of peripheral blood mononuclear cells (PBMCs), taken at new diagnosis, from a patient treated with antithyroid drugs. These receptors were collected from a woman between 40 and 55 years old with Graves disease.

This clonotype has a handful of counts. The chain joins TRBV29-1 to TRBJ1-1; 7 bases fit TRBD1. CDR3 size: 13 residues. Germline CDR1 SQVTM, CDR2 ANQGSEA. V lost 4 bases to trimming and J lost 0 bases; unmatched junction nucleotides: 2. The DNA of the CDR3 is TGCAGCGTTGTCGGGACAGTGAACACTGAAGCTTTCTTT. This codes for CSVVGTVNTEAFF.

The CDR3 nucleotides read TGTGCCAGCAACCGGGGGGCAGGGGCCGGAAGCTACACCTTC. Amino acids: CASNRGAGAGSYTF. The rearrangement uses TRBV7-2 and TRBJ1-2; possibly TRBD1 for D (6 bases). CDR3 size: 14 residues. The V and J ends lost 7 bases and 9 bases respectively, with 21 bases between them. Germline assignment: CDR1 SGHTA and CDR2 FQGNSA.

This clonotype was counted a few times. This sequence joins TRBV28 and TRBJ2-1; 10 nucleotides align to TRBD2. V was clipped by 11 bases and J by 8 bases; unmatched bases: 12. This CDR3 has 14 amino acids. Germline-derived CDR1 and CDR2 are MDHEN and SYDVKM. The CDR3 here is CAGRASGSRDEQFF. CDR3 nucleotide sequence: TGTGCCGGTCGGGCTAGCGGGAGTAGGGATGAGCAGTTCTTC. Based on the CDR3 plus reference TRBV28 and TRBJ2-1, the full variable domain is DVKVTQSSRYLVKRTGEKVFLECVQDMDHENMFWYRQDPGLGLRLIYFSYDVKMKEKGDIPEGYSVSREKKERFSLILESASTNQTSMYLCAGRASGSRDEQFFGPGTRLTVL.

This clonotype was recorded many times. This chain connects TRBV28 to TRBJ1-2, with TRBD1 matching 8 bases. Germline-derived CDR1 and CDR2 are MDHEN and SYDVKM. The V gene end was trimmed by 3 bases and the J gene end by 4 bases; junction bases not matched to a gene: 7. This CDR3 has 15 residues. As DNA, the CDR3 is TGTGCCAGCAGTTTGTGGACAGGGCGGGCCTATGGCTACACCTTC. Its protein is CASSLWTGRAYGYTF.

As regards this clonotype: A clone one base away is much larger, so this may be a read error. V is TRBV30 and J is TRBJ2-7; D may be TRBD1 (5 bases). The germline gives CDR1 GTSNPN, CDR2 SVGIG (reference sequence). With 3 bases removed from V and 0 bases from J, the gap between germline ends came to 15 bases. The CDR3 is 15 residues long. The CDR3 DNA is TGTGCCTGGAGACCGACAGTCCGCTTCTCCTACGAGCAGTACTTC. The encoded protein is CAWRPTVRFSYEQYF.